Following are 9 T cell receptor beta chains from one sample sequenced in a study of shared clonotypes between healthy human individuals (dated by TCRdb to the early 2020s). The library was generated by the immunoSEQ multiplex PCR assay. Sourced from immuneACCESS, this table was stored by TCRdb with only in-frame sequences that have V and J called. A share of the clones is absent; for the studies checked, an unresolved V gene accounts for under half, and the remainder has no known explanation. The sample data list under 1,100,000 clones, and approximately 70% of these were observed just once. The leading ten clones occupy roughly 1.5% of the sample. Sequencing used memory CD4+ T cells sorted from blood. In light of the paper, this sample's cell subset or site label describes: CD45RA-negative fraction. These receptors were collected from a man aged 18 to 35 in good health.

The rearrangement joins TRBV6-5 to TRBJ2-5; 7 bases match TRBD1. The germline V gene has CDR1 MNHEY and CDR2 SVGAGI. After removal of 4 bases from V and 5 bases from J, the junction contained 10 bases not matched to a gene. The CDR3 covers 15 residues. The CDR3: CASSFDRASLETQYF. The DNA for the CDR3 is TGTGCCAGCAGTTTCGACAGGGCCTCTCTGGAGACCCAGTACTTC.

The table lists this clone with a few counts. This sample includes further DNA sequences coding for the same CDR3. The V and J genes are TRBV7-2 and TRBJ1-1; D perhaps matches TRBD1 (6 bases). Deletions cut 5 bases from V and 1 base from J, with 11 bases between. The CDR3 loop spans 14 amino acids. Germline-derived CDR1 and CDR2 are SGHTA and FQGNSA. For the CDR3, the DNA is TGTGCCAGCAGCCTGGGGGCGGCGAACACTGAAGCTTTCTTT. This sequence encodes CASSLGAANTEAFF.

The CDR3 protein is CATSAGGGETQYF. Here the CDR3 DNA reads TGTGCCACCTCCGCCGGGGGCGGAGAGACCCAGTACTTC. The chain is built from TRBV28 and TRBJ2-5; D assignment may be TRBD1 or TRBD2 (6 bases each). V lost 10 bases and J lost 4, with 16 bases in between. Germline values: CDR1 MDHEN, CDR2 SYDVKM. This CDR3 region has 13 residues.

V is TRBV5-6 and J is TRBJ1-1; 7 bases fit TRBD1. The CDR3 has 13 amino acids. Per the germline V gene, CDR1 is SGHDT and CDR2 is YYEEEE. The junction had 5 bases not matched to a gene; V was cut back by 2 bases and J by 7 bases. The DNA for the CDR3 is TGTGCCAGCAGCTTCTCTAGACAGGGTGAAGCTTTCTTT. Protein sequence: CASSFSRQGEAFF.

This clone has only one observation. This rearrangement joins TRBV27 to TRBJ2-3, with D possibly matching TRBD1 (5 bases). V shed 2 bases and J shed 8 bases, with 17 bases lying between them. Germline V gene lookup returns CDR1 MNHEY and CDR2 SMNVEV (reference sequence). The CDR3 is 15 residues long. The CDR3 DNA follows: TGTGCCAGCAGTTTAGGGCAGGGCCTCTACGGTACGCAGTATTTT. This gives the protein CASSLGQGLYGTQYF.

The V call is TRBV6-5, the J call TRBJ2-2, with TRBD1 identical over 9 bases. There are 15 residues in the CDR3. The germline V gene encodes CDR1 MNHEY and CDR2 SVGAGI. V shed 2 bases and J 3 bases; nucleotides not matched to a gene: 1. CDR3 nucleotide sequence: TGTGCCAGCAGTTACGGGACAGGGTACACCGGGGAGCTGTTTTTT. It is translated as CASSYGTGYTGELFF.

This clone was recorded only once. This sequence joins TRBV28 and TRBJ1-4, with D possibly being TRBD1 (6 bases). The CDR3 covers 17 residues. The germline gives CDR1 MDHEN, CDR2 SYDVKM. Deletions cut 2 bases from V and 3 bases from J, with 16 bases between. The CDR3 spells CASSLGGPPRANEKLFF. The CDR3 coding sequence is TGTGCCAGCAGTTTAGGGGGGCCCCCCCGAGCTAATGAAAAACTGTTTTTT.

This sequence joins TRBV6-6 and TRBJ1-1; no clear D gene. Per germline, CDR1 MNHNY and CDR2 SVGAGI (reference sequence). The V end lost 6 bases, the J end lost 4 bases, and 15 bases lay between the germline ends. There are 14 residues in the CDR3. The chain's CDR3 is CASSLHSVGTEAFF. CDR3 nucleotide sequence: TGTGCCAGCAGCCTGCATTCGGTTGGCACTGAAGCTTTCTTT.

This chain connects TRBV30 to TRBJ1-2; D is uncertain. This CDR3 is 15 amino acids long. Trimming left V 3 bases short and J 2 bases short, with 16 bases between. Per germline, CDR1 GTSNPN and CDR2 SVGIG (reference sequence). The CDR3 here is CAWSPARNLNYGYTF. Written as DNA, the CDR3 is TGTGCCTGGAGCCCCGCTCGTAATCTAAACTATGGCTACACCTTC.